Below, 9 T cell receptor beta chains from the same sample are listed, as sequenced in a study of CD8+CD57+ T cells in acquired aplastic anemia. TCR beta VDJ and CDR3 were profiled, and genomic DNA was the template. TCRdb recomputed calls from the reads with MiXCR, one row per CDR3 protein. The data hold 350,000 to 450,000 distinct CDR3 sequences, with around 72% observed a single time. Material for sequencing was sorted CD4+, CD8+, or CD8+CD57+ T cells (not recorded which) from PBMCs. These TCRs come from a human donor in good health, serving as a control.

The rearrangement links TRBV19 to TRBJ1-3; the D is unclear. V was pared by 4 bases and J by 2 bases, with 9 bases between. CDR3 size: 14 residues. Germline CDR1 and CDR2: LNHDA and SQIVND (reference sequence). The CDR3 nucleotides read TGTGCCAGTAGTAACCACGTAGCTGGAAACACCATATATTTT. This gives the protein CASSNHVAGNTIYF.

The table lists this clonotype with a count of one. This chain joins TRBV7-8 and TRBJ2-6; D not certain. In germline, CDR1 is SGHVS, CDR2 FQNEAQ. The CDR3 has 17 residues. Deletions cut 10 bases from V and 0 bases from J, with 19 bases between. The CDR3 DNA is TGTGCCACCTGCTCCGTTTATTCTAGCTCTGGGGCCAACGTCCTGACTTTC. Translated, it gives CATCSVYSSSGANVLTF. Full variable domain (outside the CDR3, taken from reference TRBV7-8 and TRBJ2-6): GAGVSQSPRYKVAKRGQDVALRCDPISGHVSLFWYQQALGQGPEFLTYFQNEAQLDKSGLPSDRFFAERPEGSVSTLKIQRTQQEDSAVYLCATCSVYSSSGANVLTFGAGSRLTVL.

The V call is TRBV10-1, the J call TRBJ1-5; unclear D gene. The CDR3 extends over 16 amino acids. Germline V gene data show CDR1 as WNHNN and CDR2 as SYGVQD (reference sequence). The V end lost 8 bases, the J end lost 0 bases, and 17 bases lay between the germline ends. The CDR3 DNA reads TGCGCCAGCCACCCGAACAGACCGTATAGCAATCAGCCCCAGCATTTT. This gives the protein CASHPNRPYSNQPQHF.

This clonotype showed up many times. The V and J genes are TRBV15 and TRBJ2-3, with 9 bases matching TRBD2. Unmatched junction bases numbered 7, after V lost 8 bases and J lost 4 bases. Germline V gene data show CDR1 as LNHNV and CDR2 as YYDKDF (reference sequence). This CDR3 contains 14 residues. The CDR3 nucleotides are TGTGCCACCTCGGCGGGGGGGCCAGCAGATACGCAGTATTTT. Translated: CATSAGGPADTQYF.

Of note for this clonotype: It is likely a read error, because the conserved phenylalanine at the end of the CDR3 is missing. No DNA is shown, since the ends of the CDR3 on it are uncertain; the CDR3 is the one TCRdb lists. The gene calls are TRBV9 and TRBJ2-7; TRBD1, as called in the table, went unchecked against the DNA. Germline V gene data show CDR1 as SGDLS and CDR2 as YYNGEE. The CDR3 length equals 12 residues, ends included. This CDR3 reads CASSLGQVREEL.

Turning to this clonotype: Lacking the conserved final phenylalanine or tryptophan, this CDR3 likely reflects a read error. The genes are TRBV9 and TRBJ1-4; D not resolved. The CDR3 has 17 amino acids. The V end was cut by 4 bases, the J end by 0 bases, with 16 bases between. Germline V gene sequence: CDR1 SGDLS, CDR2 YYNGEE. CDR3 DNA sequence: TGTGCCAGCAGCACCCCCATCGGGGATACAACTAATGAAAAACTGTTTCTT. Its protein is CASSTPIGDTTNEKLFL.

This clonotype was recorded many times. The chain employs TRBV29-1 and TRBJ1-6, with a weak D call TRBD1 (5 bases). Germline assignment: CDR1 SQVTM and CDR2 ANQGSEA. This CDR3 has 12 amino acids. The germline V and J ends were trimmed by 4 bases and 9 bases, with 10 bases remaining between them. The CDR3 coding sequence is TGCAGCGTTGGGACACTTGGTTCACCCCTCCACTTT. This codes for CSVGTLGSPLHF.

Worth noting for this clonotype: This is likely a read error, given that the CDR3 carries no conserved phenylalanine or tryptophan at its end. The DNA is omitted, as the CDR3 cannot be located on it reliably, and the CDR3 follows TCRdb's listing. The genes are TRBV2 and TRBJ1-6. The CDR3 totals 14 residues, both ends included. Germline V lookup: CDR1 SNHLY, CDR2 FYNNEI. CDR3 loop: CASSVAWDKLFFHC.

About this clonotype: The junction does not match germline at one end; this may be a read error. The CDR3 nucleotides read TGTGCCAGCAGCCAGATTCTAGCGGGGGGGCCCATTGAGCAGCTCTTC. Amino acid sequence: CASSQILAGGPIEQLF. The rearrangement links TRBV7-9 to TRBJ2-1; 12 bases are shared with TRBD2. Germline V gives CDR1 SEHNR, CDR2 FQNEAQ (reference sequence). CDR3 length: 16 residues.